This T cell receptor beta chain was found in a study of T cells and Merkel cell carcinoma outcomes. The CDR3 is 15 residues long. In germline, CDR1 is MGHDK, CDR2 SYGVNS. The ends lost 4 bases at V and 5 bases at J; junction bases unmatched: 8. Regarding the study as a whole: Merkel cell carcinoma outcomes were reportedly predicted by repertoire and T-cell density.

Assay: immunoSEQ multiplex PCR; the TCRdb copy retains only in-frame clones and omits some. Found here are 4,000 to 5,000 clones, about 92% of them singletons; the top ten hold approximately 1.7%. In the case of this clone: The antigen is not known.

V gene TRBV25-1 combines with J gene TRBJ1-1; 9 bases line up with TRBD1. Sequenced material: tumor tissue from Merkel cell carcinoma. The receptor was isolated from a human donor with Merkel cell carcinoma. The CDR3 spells CASSAYRGPGTEAFF. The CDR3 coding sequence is TGTGCCAGCAGTGCCTACAGGGGGCCAGGGACTGAAGCTTTCTTT.